These 13 T cell receptor beta chains originate from one sample sequenced in a study of CXCR3-negative and CXCR3-positive naive CD8 T cells. The TRB libraries of cDNA were built by UMI-labeled 5' RACE. TCRdb re-called the 5' RACE reads, yielding one record per CDR3 amino acid sequence without DNA. The sample is made up of around 140,000 distinct CDR3 sequences, and the top ten hold 0.45% to 0.55% of it. Sequencing was performed on naive CXCR3- CD8+ T cells from blood. Regarding subset: CD45RO-CCR7+CD27+CD95- naive CD8+ T cells lacking CXCR3 (TNR3-). The receptors stem from a human donor in good health. Some clones in this sample may be carry-over from other donors' samples.

V gene TRBV5-6 combines with J gene TRBJ1-4. CDR3 length: 15 amino acids. The germline gives CDR1 SGHDT, CDR2 YYEEEE. CDR3 sequence reads: CASSYPTGSNEKLFF.

The chain employs TRBV29-1 and TRBJ2-1; TCRdb's D gene call, TRBD2, goes unchecked for lack of DNA. The germline V gene encodes CDR1 SQVTM and CDR2 ANQGSEA. This CDR3 has 16 residues. Here the CDR3 reads CSVERGTSGGAGEQFF.

The chain has TRBV21-1 and TRBJ2-7; checking the TCRdb D call of TRBD1 is not possible without DNA. TRBV21-1 is assigned pseudogene status. The CDR3 loop spans 19 amino acids. CDR3 in amino acids: CASSKGRQGPPHITYEQYF.

The chain uses TRBV5-1 and TRBJ2-5; TCRdb reports TRBD2, a call that lacks DNA to check it against. This CDR3 contains 15 residues. Per the germline V gene, CDR1 is SGHRS and CDR2 is YFSETQ. CDR3: CASSLSGGASETQYF.

This chain uses TRBV30 with TRBJ1-5; TCRdb's D call of TRBD1 is untestable without DNA. Germline V gene lookup returns CDR1 GTSNPN and CDR2 SVGIG (reference sequence). The CDR3 loop spans 14 amino acids. CDR3 amino acids: CAWTPGGSNQPQHF. Drawing the rest from reference TRBV30 and TRBJ1-5, the complete variable domain is SQTIHQWPATLVQPVGSPLSLECTVEGTSNPNLYWYRQAAGRGLQLLFYSVGIGQISSEVPQNLSASRPQDRQFILSSKKLLLSDSGFYLCAWTPGGSNQPQHFGDGTRLSIL.

V gene TRBV7-9 combines with J gene TRBJ2-7; TCRdb gives TRBD2 as the D gene, but with no DNA this cannot be confirmed. This CDR3 is built from 13 residues. Per the germline V gene, CDR1 is SEHNR and CDR2 is FQNEAQ (reference sequence). The CDR3: CATRDFSIYEQYF. Full variable domain (remainder filled in from reference TRBV7-9 and TRBJ2-7): DTGVSQNPRHKITKRGQNVTFRCDPISEHNRLYWYRQTLGQGPEFLTYFQNEAQLEKSRLLSDRFSAERPKGSFSTLEIQRTEQGDSAMYLCATRDFSIYEQYFGPGTRLTVT.

The chain links TRBV5-1 to TRBJ1-2. The CDR3 is made up of 13 amino acids. Germline CDR1 and CDR2: SGHRS and YFSETQ. CDR3 region: CASSSRENYGYTF.

The chain links TRBV15 to TRBJ2-2. The germline gives CDR1 LNHNV, CDR2 YYDKDF (reference sequence). CDR3 length: 16 amino acids. CDR3 region: CTTSRVQAIGTGELFF.

The rearrangement joins TRBV5-1 to TRBJ2-1; the TCRdb call, TRBD1, lacks DNA for checking. This CDR3 has 12 residues. CDR1 and CDR2 (germline): SGHRS, YFSETQ. This CDR3 is CASKTGGNEQFF. Full variable domain (outside the CDR3, taken from reference TRBV5-1 and TRBJ2-1): KAGVTQTPRYLIKTRGQQVTLSCSPISGHRSVSWYQQTPGQGLQFLFEYFSETQRNKGNFPGRFSGRQFSNSRSEMNVSTLELGDSALYLCASKTGGNEQFFGPGTRLTVL.

CDR3 protein: CASSKGYNEQFF. The V gene is TRBV5-5, the J gene TRBJ2-1. Germline V gene data show CDR1 as SGHKS and CDR2 as YYEKEE (reference sequence). The CDR3 is made up of 12 amino acids.

The chain joins TRBV7-3 to TRBJ2-2; absent DNA, TCRdb's TRBD1 call cannot be checked. This CDR3 is 16 amino acids long. Germline V gene lookup returns CDR1 SGHTA and CDR2 FQGTGA. The CDR3 spells CASSPRGGSNTGELFF.

The rearrangement links TRBV7-9 to TRBJ2-7. Germline V gene data show CDR1 as SEHNR and CDR2 as FQNEAQ (reference sequence). The CDR3 runs to 12 residues. CDR3 sequence: CASSPDAYEQYF.

V gene TRBV7-8 combines with J gene TRBJ2-1; absent DNA, TCRdb's TRBD1 call cannot be checked. The germline V gene encodes CDR1 SGHVS and CDR2 FQNEAQ. The CDR3 has 14 residues. The CDR3: CASSPGTGRDEQFF.